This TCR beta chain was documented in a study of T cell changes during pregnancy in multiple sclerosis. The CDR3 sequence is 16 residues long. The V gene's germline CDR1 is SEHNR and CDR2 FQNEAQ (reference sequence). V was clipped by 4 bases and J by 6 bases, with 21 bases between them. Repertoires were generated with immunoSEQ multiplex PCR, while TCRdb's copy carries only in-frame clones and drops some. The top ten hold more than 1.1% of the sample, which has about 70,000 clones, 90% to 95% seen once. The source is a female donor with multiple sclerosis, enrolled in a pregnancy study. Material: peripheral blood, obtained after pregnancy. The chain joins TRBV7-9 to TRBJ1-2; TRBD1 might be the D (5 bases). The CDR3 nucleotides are TGTGCCAGCAGCTCTGAACCCGACAGCCCCTTTAATGGCTACACCTTC. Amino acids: CASSSEPDSPFNGYTF.